The present entry profiles one T cell receptor beta chain with its context. The template was genomic DNA from peripheral blood, not RNA. This entry is derived from a study of T cell repertoires in aging, cancer and after chemotherapy. Germline V gene lookup returns CDR1 SGHRS and CDR2 YFSETQ. The CDR3 spans 14 residues. V was trimmed by 0 bases and J by 4 bases, leaving 10 bases between them. A mixed TRB-A/B primer pool amplified rearranged TRB by multiplex touch-down PCR. TCRdb reprocessed the multiplex PCR reads via MiXCR and lists one record per CDR3 protein. The sample lists about 21,000 distinct CDR3 sequences; 37% were seen once.

The material sequenced was blood. This rearrangement joins TRBV5-1 to TRBJ1-2; D is ambiguous. This clonotype was obtained from a human donor with a solid tumor. DNA for the CDR3: TGCGCCAGCAGCTTGGCGCCGGCCCGCTATGGCTACACCTTC. Its protein is CASSLAPARYGYTF.